What follows are 4 T cell receptor beta chains derived from one specimen sequenced in a study of blood T cells in healthy people across ages. Through a sample-barcoded 5' primer and a J-beta primer mix, a second PCR was run for 7 to 11 cycles. Using its own MiXCR run on the 5' RACE reads, TCRdb lists one record per CDR3 protein. Among 850,000 to 1,000,000 distinct CDR3 sequences, roughly 52% were seen once, and the ten largest hold roughly 13%. Specimen: blood. The receptors originated from a man aged 25-40 years in good health.

The DNA for the CDR3 is TGTGCCAGCAGTCCCGGGGTAGGGACCCAGTACTTC. Encoded protein: CASSPGVGTQYF. The chain couples TRBV6-2 or TRBV6-3 to TRBJ2-7, with a weak D call TRBD2 (5 bases). The J call could be wrong; TRBJ2-5 is a better fit for the DNA end. CDR1 and CDR2 (germline): MNHEY, SVGEGT. The CDR3 covers 12 residues.

The gene calls are TRBV4-3 and TRBJ2-1, with TRBD2 matching over 8 bases. Germline values: CDR1 LGHNA, CDR2 YSLEER. V was clipped by 3 bases and J by 10 bases; unmatched bases: 8. The CDR3 sequence is 14 residues long. CDR3 residues: CASSHGREGREQFF. The CDR3 DNA sequence: TGCGCCAGCAGCCACGGTCGGGAGGGAAGGGAGCAGTTCTTC.

This clonotype has only a few counts. A junction end diverges from the germline sequence, so it may reflect a read error. The CDR3, as DNA: TGTGCCGGCAGTTTAACCTACGAGCAGTACTTC. This codes for CAGSLTYEQYF. The V call is TRBV28, the J call TRBJ2-7; D call uncertain. Germline-derived CDR1 and CDR2 are MDHEN and SYDVKM. The CDR3 contains 11 residues.

This clonotype was seen more than once but under ten times. V usage is TRBV5-1 and J usage is TRBJ2-3; TRBD2 is a possible D gene (5 bases). The CDR3 runs 15 residues. In germline, CDR1 is SGHRS, CDR2 YFSETQ. Trimming took off 1 base at V and 2 bases at J, with 11 bases between the two ends. In DNA, the CDR3 is TGCGCCAGCAGCTTGATGTTGGAGGTCACAGATACGCAGTATTTT. The encoded protein is CASSLMLEVTDTQYF.